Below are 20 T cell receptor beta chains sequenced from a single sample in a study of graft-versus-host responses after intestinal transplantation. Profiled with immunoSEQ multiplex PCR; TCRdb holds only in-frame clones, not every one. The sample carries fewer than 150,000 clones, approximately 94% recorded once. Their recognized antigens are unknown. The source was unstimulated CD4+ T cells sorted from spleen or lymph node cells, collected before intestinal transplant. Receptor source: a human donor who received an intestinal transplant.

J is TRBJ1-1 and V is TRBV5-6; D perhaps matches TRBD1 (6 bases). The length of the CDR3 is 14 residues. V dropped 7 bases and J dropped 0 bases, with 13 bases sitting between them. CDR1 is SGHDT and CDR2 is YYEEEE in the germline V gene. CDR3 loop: CASLVRGLNTEAFF. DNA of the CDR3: TGTGCCAGCTTAGTCAGGGGCTTGAACACTGAAGCTTTCTTT. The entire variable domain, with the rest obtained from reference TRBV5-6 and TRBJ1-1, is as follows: DAGVTQSPTHLIKTRGQQVTLRCSPKSGHDTVSWYQQALGQGPQFIFQYYEEEERQRGNFPDRFSGHQFPNYSSELNVNALLLGDSALYLCASLVRGLNTEAFFGQGTRLTVV.

The CDR3: CASSQVRSGRGNTEAFF. CDR3 in DNA: TGCGCCAGCAGCCAAGTTAGATCAGGAAGGGGGAACACTGAAGCTTTCTTT. This chain links TRBV4-1 with TRBJ1-1, with TRBD1 as a possible D gene (5 bases). CDR3 length: 17 amino acids. Germline assignment: CDR1 MGHRA and CDR2 YSYEKL. V dropped 1 base and J dropped 1 base, with 16 bases sitting between them.

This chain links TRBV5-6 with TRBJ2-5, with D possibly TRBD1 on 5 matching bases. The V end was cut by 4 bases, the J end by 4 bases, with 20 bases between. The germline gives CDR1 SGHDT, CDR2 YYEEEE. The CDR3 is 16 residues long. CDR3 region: CASSPERGPRSETQYF. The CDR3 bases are TGTGCCAGCAGCCCAGAAAGGGGCCCCAGGTCAGAGACCCAGTACTTC.

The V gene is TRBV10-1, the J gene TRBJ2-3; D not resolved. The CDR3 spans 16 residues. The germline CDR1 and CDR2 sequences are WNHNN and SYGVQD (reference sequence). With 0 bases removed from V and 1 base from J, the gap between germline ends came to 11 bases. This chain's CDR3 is CASSESLGLGTDTQYF. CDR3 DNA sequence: TGCGCCAGCAGTGAGTCCTTAGGGCTCGGCACAGATACGCAGTATTTT.

The CDR3 sequence is CASSVETQYF. The CDR3 nucleotides read TGTGCCAGCAGCGTAGAGACCCAGTACTTC. V gene TRBV7-9 combines with J gene TRBJ2-5, with D unclear. Germline V lookup: CDR1 SEHNR, CDR2 FQNEAQ (reference sequence). The CDR3 totals 10 residues. Trimming shortened V by 5 bases and J by 4 bases, and 2 bases separated the two germline ends.

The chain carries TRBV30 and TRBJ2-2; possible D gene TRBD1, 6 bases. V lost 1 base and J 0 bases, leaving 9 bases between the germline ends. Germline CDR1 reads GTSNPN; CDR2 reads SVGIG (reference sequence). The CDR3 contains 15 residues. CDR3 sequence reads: CAWSGQASNTGELFF. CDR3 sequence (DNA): TGTGCCTGGAGTGGACAGGCCTCGAACACCGGGGAGCTGTTTTTT.

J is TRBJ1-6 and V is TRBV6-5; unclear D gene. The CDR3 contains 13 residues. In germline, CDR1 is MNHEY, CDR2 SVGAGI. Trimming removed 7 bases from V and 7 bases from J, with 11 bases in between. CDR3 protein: CASKVVGNSPLHF. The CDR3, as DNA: TGTGCCAGCAAGGTGGTAGGAAATTCACCCCTCCACTTT.

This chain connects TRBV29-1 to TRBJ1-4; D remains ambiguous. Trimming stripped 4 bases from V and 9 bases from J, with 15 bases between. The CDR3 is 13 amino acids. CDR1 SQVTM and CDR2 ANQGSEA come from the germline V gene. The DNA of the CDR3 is TGCAGCGTTGTTTCCGTGGGTAGTAAAAAACTGTTTTTT. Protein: CSVVSVGSKKLFF.

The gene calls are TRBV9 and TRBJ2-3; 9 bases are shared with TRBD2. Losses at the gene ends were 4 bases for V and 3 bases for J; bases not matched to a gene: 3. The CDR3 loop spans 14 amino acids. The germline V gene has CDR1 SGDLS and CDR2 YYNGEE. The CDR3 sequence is CASSTGLATDTQYF. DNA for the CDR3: TGTGCCAGCAGCACTGGACTAGCGACAGATACGCAGTATTTT.

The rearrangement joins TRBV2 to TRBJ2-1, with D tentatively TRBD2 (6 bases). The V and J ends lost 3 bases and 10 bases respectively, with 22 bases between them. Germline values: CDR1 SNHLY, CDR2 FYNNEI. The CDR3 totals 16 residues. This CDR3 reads CASSDWRGLAIREQFF. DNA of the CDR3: TGTGCCAGCAGTGACTGGCGGGGCCTTGCCATACGGGAGCAGTTCTTC.

CDR3 nucleotide sequence: TGTGCCAGCAGCGGAACAGGTCCTGGAGGCTACACCTTC. Encoded protein: CASSGTGPGGYTF. This chain links TRBV9 with TRBJ1-2, with D possibly being TRBD1 (5 bases). The V end lost 3 bases, the J end lost 8 bases, and 14 bases lay between the germline ends. Germline loops: CDR1 SGDLS, CDR2 YYNGEE. CDR3 size: 13 residues.

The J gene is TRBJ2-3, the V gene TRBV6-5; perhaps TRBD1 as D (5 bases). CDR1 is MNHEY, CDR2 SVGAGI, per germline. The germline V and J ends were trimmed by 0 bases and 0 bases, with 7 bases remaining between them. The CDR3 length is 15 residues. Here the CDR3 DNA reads TGTGCCAGCAGTTACTCAGGGGTTAGCACAGATACGCAGTATTTT. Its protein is CASSYSGVSTDTQYF.

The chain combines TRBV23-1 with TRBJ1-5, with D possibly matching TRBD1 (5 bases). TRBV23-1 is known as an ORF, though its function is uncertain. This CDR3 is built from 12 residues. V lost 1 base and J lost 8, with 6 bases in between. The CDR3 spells CASSQWGEPQHF. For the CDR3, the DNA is TGCGCCAGCAGTCAATGGGGGGAGCCCCAGCATTTT.

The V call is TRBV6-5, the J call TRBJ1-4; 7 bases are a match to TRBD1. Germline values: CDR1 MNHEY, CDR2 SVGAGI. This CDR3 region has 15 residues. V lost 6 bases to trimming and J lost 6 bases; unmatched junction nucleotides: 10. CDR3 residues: CASRPLGGLDEKLFF. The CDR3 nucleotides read TGTGCCAGCAGACCTCTAGGGGGCCTTGATGAAAAACTGTTTTTT.

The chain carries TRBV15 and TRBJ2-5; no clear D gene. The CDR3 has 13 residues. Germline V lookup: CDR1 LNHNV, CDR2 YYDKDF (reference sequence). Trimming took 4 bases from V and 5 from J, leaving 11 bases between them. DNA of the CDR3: TGTGCCACCAGCATAGGGTTGGGCGAGACCCAGTACTTC. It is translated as CATSIGLGETQYF.

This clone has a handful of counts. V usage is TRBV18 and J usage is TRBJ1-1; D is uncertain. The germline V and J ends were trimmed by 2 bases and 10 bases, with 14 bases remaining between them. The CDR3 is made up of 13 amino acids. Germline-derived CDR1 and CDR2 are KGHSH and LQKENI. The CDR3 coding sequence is TGTGCCAGCTCACCAGATGAGCGAAATGGAGCTTTCTTT. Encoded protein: CASSPDERNGAFF.

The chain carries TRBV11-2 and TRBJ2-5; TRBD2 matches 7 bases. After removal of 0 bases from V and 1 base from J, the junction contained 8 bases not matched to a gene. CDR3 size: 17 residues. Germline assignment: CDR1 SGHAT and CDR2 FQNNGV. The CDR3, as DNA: TGTGCCAGCAGCTTAGATTGGAGGGGACTACCCCAAGAGACCCAGTACTTC. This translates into CASSLDWRGLPQETQYF.

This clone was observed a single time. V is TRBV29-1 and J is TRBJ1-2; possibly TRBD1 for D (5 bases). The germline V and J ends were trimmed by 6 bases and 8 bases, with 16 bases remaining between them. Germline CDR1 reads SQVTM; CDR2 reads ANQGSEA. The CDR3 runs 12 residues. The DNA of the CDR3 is TGCAGCGTCCTTTCGACAGTCTCAGGCTACACCTTC. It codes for CSVLSTVSGYTF.

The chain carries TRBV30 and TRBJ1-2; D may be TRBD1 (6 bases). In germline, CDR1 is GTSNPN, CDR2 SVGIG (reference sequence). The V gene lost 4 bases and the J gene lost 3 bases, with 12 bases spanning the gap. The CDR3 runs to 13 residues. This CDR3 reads CAWTGGADYGYTF. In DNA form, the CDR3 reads TGTGCCTGGACGGGGGGCGCGGACTATGGCTACACCTTC.

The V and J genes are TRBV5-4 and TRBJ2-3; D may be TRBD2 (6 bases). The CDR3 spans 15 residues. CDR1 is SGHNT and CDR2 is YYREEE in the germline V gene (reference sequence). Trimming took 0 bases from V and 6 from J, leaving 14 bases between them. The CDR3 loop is CASSLDRGMVDTQYF. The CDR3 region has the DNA TGTGCCAGCAGCTTGGATCGGGGGATGGTGGATACGCAGTATTTT.